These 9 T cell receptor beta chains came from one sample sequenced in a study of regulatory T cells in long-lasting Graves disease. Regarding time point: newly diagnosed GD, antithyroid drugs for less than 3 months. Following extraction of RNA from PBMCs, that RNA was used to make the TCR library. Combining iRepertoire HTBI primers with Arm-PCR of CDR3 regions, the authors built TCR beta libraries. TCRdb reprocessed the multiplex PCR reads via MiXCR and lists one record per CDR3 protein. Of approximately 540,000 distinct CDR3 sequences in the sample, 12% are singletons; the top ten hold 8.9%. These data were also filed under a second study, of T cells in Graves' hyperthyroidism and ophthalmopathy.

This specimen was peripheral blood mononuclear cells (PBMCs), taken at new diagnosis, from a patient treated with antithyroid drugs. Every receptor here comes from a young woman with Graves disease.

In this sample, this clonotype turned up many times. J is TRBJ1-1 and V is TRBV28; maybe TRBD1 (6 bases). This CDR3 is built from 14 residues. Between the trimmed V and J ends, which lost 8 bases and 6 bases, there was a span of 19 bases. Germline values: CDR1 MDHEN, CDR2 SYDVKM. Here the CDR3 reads CASGDRTAGAEAFF. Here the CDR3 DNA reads TGTGCCAGCGGGGATCGGACAGCTGGGGCTGAAGCTTTCTTT.

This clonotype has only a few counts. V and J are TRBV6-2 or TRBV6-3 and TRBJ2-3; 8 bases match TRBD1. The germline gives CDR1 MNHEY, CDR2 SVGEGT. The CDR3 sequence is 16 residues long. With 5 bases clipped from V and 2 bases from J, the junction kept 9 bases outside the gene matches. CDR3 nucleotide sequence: TGTGCCAGCAGTCAATCCCGGACAGGGCCCACAGATACGCAGTATTTT. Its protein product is CASSQSRTGPTDTQYF.

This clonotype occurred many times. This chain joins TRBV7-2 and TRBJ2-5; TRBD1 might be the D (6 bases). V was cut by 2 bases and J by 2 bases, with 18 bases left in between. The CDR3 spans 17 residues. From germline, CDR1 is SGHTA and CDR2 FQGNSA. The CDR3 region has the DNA TGTGCCAGCAGCTTACCGACCCGGACAGTAGTGCAAGAGACCCAGTACTTC. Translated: CASSLPTRTVVQETQYF.

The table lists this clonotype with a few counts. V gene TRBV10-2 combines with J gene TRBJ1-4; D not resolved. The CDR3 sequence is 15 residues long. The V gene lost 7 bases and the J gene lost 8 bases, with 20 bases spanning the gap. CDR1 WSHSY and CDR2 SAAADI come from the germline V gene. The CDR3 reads CASTSMTAGAEKLFF. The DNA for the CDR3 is TGCGCCAGCACCAGTATGACGGCCGGCGCGGAAAAACTGTTTTTT.

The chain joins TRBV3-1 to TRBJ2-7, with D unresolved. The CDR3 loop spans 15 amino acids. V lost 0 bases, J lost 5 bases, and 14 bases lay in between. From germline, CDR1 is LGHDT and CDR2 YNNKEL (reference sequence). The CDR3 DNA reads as TGTGCCAGCAGCCAAGAGGTAAGCAGCGTCCACGAGCAGTACTTC. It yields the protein CASSQEVSSVHEQYF.

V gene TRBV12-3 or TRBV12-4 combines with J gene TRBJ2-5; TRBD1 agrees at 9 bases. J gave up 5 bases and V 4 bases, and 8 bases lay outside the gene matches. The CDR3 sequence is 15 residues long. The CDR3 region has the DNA TGTGCCAGCAGTTCGGGACAGGGTGGAAGGGAGACCCAGTACTTC. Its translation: CASSSGQGGRETQYF.

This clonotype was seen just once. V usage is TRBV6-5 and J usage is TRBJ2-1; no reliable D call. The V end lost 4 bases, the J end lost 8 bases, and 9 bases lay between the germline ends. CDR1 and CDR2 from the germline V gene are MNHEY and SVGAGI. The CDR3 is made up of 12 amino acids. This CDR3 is CASSFGPDEQFF. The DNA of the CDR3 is TGTGCCAGCAGTTTCGGACCCGATGAGCAGTTCTTC.

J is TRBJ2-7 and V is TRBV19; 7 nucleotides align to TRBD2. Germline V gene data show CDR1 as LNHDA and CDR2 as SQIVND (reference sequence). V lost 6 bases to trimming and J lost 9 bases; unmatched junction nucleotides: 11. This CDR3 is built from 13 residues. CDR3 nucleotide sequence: TGTGCCAGTAGCTCTAGCGGTCCCTGGGGGCAGTACTTC. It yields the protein CASSSSGPWGQYF.

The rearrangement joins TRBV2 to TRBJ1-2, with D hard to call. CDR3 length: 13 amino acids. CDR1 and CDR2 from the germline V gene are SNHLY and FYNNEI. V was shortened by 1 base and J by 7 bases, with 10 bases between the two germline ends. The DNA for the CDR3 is TGTGCCAGCAGTGAAGAGCAGGTACTTGGCTACACCTTC. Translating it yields CASSEEQVLGYTF. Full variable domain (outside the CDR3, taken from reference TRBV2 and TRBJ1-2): EPEVTQTPSHQVTQMGQEVILRCVPISNHLYFYWYRQILGQKVEFLVSFYNNEISEKSEIFDDQFSVERPDGSNFTLKIRSTKLEDSAMYFCASSEEQVLGYTFGSGTRLTVV.